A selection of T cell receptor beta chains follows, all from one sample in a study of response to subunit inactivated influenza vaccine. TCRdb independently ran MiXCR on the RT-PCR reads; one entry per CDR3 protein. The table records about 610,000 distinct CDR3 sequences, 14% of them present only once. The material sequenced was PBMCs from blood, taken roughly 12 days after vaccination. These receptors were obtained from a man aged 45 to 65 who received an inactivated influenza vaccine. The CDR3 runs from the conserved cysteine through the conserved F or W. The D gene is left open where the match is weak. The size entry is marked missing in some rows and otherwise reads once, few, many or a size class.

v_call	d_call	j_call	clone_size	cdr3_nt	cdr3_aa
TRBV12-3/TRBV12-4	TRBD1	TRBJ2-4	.	TGTGCCAGCAGTTCGGGACAGGGGTTCGGCATTCAGTACTTC	CASSSGQGFGIQYF
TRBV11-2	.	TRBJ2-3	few	TGTGCCAGCAGCTCAAACAGGTCACCATCTTCCACAGATACGCAGTATTTT	CASSSNRSPSSTDTQYF
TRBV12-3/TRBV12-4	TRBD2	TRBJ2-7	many	TGTGCCAGCAGTCCTATTAGGACTAGCGGGGGAAAGGAGCAGTACTTC	CASSPIRTSGGKEQYF
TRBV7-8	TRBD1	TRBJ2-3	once	TGTACCCTCAGCCCAGCGTGGGGGACAGAGGAGCGCACAGATACGCAGTATTTT	CTLSPAWGTEERTDTQYF
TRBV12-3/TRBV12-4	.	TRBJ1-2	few	TGTGCCAGCAGTTACGGCCTCTATGGCTACACCTTC	CASSYGLYGYTF
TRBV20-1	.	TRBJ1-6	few	TGCAGTGCTAGTGTCACAGGCCGCCTGAATTCACCCCTCCACTTT	CSASVTGRLNSPLHF
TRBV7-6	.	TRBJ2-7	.	TGTGCCAGCAAGAGACTAGAGACAGGCGAATACGAGCAGTACTTC	CASKRLETGEYEQYF
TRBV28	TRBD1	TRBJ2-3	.	TGTGCCAGCAGTACCAGACAGGGGGGAAAATCAGATACGCAGTATTTT	CASSTRQGGKSDTQYF
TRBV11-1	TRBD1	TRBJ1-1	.	TGTGCCAGCAGAGGTACCGGGACAGGGGGCCCTCTAAACACTGAAGCTTTCTTT	CASRGTGTGGPLNTEAFF
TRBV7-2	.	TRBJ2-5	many	TGTGCCAGCAGCTTAGGGCCAGAAGAGACCCAGTACTTC	CASSLGPEETQYF
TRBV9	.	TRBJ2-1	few	TGTGCCAGCAGCGTAGTGGAGGGATCCTCCTACAATGAGCAGTTCTTC	CASSVVEGSSYNEQFF
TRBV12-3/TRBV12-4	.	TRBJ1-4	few	TGTGCCAGCAGTTTGTGGGGGGCGCAGGAAAAACTGTTTTTT	CASSLWGAQEKLFF
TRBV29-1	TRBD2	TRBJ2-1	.	TGCAGCGCTGGGGTAGTAGCGGGAGGGCATGAGCAGTTCTTC	CSAGVVAGGHEQFF
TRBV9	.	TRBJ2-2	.	TGTGCCAGCAGCCCCCGAACCGGGGACACCAACACCGGGGAGCTGTTTTTT	CASSPRTGDTNTGELFF
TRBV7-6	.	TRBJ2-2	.	TGTGCCAGCAGCCTTAGCGTCGGGGGCACCGGGGAGCTGTTTTTT	CASSLSVGGTGELFF
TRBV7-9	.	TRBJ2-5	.	TGTGCCAGCAGCTTAGACTCCGGGGGGCTTGAGACCCAGTACTTC	CASSLDSGGLETQYF
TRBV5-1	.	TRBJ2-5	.	TGCGCCAGCAGCTTGGGGGAGGAAGTGGTTGGAGAGACCCAGTACTTC	CASSLGEEVVGETQYF
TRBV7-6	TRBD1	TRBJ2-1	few	TGTGCCAGCAGCTTAAGGGGGCGCCGGAGCTCCTACAATGAGCAGTTCTTC	CASSLRGRRSSYNEQFF
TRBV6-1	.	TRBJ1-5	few	TGTGCCAGCAGTGAAGTACACCTATCCGGTCAGCCCCAGCATTTT	CASSEVHLSGQPQHF
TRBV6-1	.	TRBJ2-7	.	TGTGCCAGCAGTCTCCACCCGTTCTACGAGCAGTACTTC	CASSLHPFYEQYF
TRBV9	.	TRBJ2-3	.	TGTGCCAGCAGCCCAGGGACCAGCAACACAGATACGCAGTATTTT	CASSPGTSNTDTQYF
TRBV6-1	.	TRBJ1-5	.	TGTGCCTGTTGGGACGTAATTAGCAATCAGCCCCAGCATTTT	CACWDVISNQPQHF
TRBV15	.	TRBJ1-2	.	TGTGCCACCAGCAGAGATACAGCAACTAACTATGGCTACACCTTC	CATSRDTATNYGYTF
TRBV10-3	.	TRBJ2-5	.	TGTGCCATCAGTGAGTCGACCCTAGGTGGGGAGACCCAGTACTTC	CAISESTLGGETQYF
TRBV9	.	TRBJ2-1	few	TGTGCCAGCAGCGTAGCCGGGATGAGCTCCTACAATGAGCAGTTCTTC	CASSVAGMSSYNEQFF
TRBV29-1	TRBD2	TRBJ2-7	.	TGCAGCGCCTCGGGACTAAGCTCCTACGAGCAGTACTTC	CSASGLSSYEQYF